This T cell receptor beta chain was identified in a study of control samples from healthy donors and cancer patients. Here immunoSEQ multiplex PCR was the method, and the copy in TCRdb shows in-frame clones only, minus some. The data show approximately 150,000 clones, 96% seen once. Material: blood. This clonotype originated in a woman under 40 in good health.

CDR3 sequence: CASSSAGLQETQYF. The CDR3 nucleotides read TGTGCCAGCAGCTCCGCCGGCCTACAAGAGACCCAGTACTTC. The V and J genes are TRBV5-4 and TRBJ2-5; unclear D gene. The length of the CDR3 is 14 residues. The germline CDR1 and CDR2 sequences are SGHNT and YYREEE (reference sequence). V was pared by 3 bases and J by 2 bases, with 11 bases between. The full variable domain, its missing parts supplied by reference TRBV5-4 and TRBJ2-5, is ETGVTQSPTHLIKTRGQQVTLRCSSQSGHNTVSWYQQALGQGPQFIFQYYREEENGRGNFPPRFSGLQFPNYSSELNVNALELDDSALYLCASSSAGLQETQYFGPGTRLLVL.